What follows are 30 T cell receptor beta chains derived from one specimen sequenced in a study of CD8 T cells in ankylosing spondylitis. TCRdb reprocessed the 5' RACE reads with MiXCR, giving one entry per CDR3 protein. The data hold around 150,000 distinct CDR3 sequences, with 7.3% observed a single time. The source material was blood, either unsorted or a sorted T cell fraction (not recorded which). The receptor set was obtained from a female donor with ankylosing spondylitis or in good health (not recorded which).

This clonotype was counted many times. This sequence joins TRBV5-1 and TRBJ1-2; D is ambiguous. V lost 0 bases and J lost 7, with 10 bases in between. Per germline, CDR1 SGHRS and CDR2 YFSETQ. The CDR3 totals 13 residues. The CDR3 protein is CASSLDSAAGYTF. As DNA, the CDR3 is TGCGCCAGCAGCTTGGATTCCGCTGCTGGCTACACCTTC.

This clonotype occurred many times. The V gene is TRBV10-3, the J gene TRBJ1-4; D is ambiguous. Germline lookup yields CDR1 ENHRY and CDR2 SYGVKD. The CDR3 has 13 residues. Trimming cost V 7 bases and J 2 bases, with 8 bases left between them. The CDR3: CAIKAGTNEKLFF. The CDR3 DNA follows: TGTGCCATCAAGGCGGGCACTAATGAAAAACTGTTTTTT.

This clonotype has a count of ten or more. The chain links TRBV19 to TRBJ2-1; tentative D call: TRBD2 (6 bases). CDR3 size: 14 residues. CDR1 is LNHDA, CDR2 SQIVND, per germline (reference sequence). The V and J ends lost 6 bases and 0 bases respectively, with 9 bases between them. CDR3: CASSRDFSYNEQFF. The CDR3 region has the DNA TGTGCCAGTAGCCGGGACTTCTCCTACAATGAGCAGTTCTTC.

This clonotype was counted a single time. This chain uses TRBV7-9 with TRBJ2-1, with D possibly being TRBD2 (6 bases). This CDR3 has 16 residues. Germline CDR1 SEHNR, CDR2 FQNEAQ (reference sequence). Trimming stripped 5 bases from V and 0 bases from J, with 14 bases between. The CDR3 DNA reads as TGTGCCAGCAGCCCTACCGGGAGAAGCTCCTACAATGAGCAGTTCTTC. Its translation is CASSPTGRSSYNEQFF.

A few counts support this clonotype. The chain couples TRBV20-1 to TRBJ2-2, with D possibly matching TRBD1 (6 bases). This CDR3 contains 16 residues. Germline-derived CDR1 and CDR2 are DFQATT and SNEGSKA (reference sequence). Trimming removed 1 base from V and 3 bases from J, with 15 bases in between. The CDR3 DNA reads as TGCAGTGCTAGAGCCGAGGGGGAAGTGTACACCGGGGAGCTGTTTTTT. Translated: CSARAEGEVYTGELFF.

The chain is built from TRBV5-4 and TRBJ1-2, with TRBD1 matching over 7 bases. The CDR3 is made up of 14 amino acids. V shed 5 bases and J 3 bases; nucleotides not matched to a gene: 7. Germline CDR1 and CDR2: SGHNT and YYREEE (reference sequence). In DNA, the CDR3 is TGTGCCAGCAGTAGGGAGGGGGCGCACTATGGCTACACCTTC. It codes for CASSREGAHYGYTF.

This clonotype was recorded at least ten times. The rearrangement joins TRBV7-6 to TRBJ1-4; D unclear. Germline V gene data show CDR1 as SGHVS and CDR2 as FNYEAQ. The CDR3 loop spans 14 amino acids. Trimming removed 1 base at V and 2 bases at J, with 5 bases between. CDR3 DNA sequence: TGTGCCAGCAGCTTAGAGTCCACTAATGAAAAACTGTTTTTT. It translates to CASSLESTNEKLFF.

This clonotype was seen many times. The chain is built from TRBV9 and TRBJ1-5; possibly TRBD1 for D (6 bases). The CDR3 extends over 13 amino acids. The germline V gene has CDR1 SGDLS and CDR2 YYNGEE. The V end lost 7 bases, the J end lost 4 bases, and 12 bases lay between the germline ends. The CDR3 region is CASGPGTNQPQHF. The CDR3 bases are TGTGCCAGCGGACCGGGGACAAATCAGCCCCAGCATTTT.

This clonotype was observed at least ten times. This rearrangement joins TRBV21-1 to TRBJ1-1; no DNA check was done on the table's D call, TRBD1. TRBV21-1 is a pseudogene. CDR3 length: 17 residues. The CDR3, as DNA: TGTGCCAGCAGCAAACCTTCCTGTAGGGGGGTAGTCACTGAAGCTTTCTTT. This sequence encodes CASSKPSCRGVVTEAFF.

This clonotype was observed many times. V usage is TRBV20-1 and J usage is TRBJ1-3; D not resolved. V was pared by 5 bases and J by 3 bases, with 14 bases between. The CDR3 length is 14 residues. CDR1 and CDR2 (germline): DFQATT, SNEGSKA (reference sequence). CDR3: CSASRGGIGNTIYF. The CDR3 DNA is TGCAGTGCTTCCCGGGGAGGGATTGGAAACACCATATATTTT.

The V gene is TRBV6-5, the J gene TRBJ1-5, with 8 positions matching TRBD1. Germline CDR1 MNHEY, CDR2 SVGAGI. The CDR3 totals 16 residues. Trimming cost V 0 bases and J 5 bases; bases outside gene matches: 6. The CDR3 nucleotides read TGTGCCAGCAGTTACTCGGGGTCAGGGGGCGATCAGCCCCAGCATTTT. Amino acid sequence: CASSYSGSGGDQPQHF.

This clonotype was observed a few times. The rearrangement joins TRBV5-1 to TRBJ1-2; D is possibly TRBD1 (6 bases). The CDR3 runs 14 residues. CDR1 and CDR2 (germline): SGHRS, YFSETQ. Trimming pared 5 bases from V and 0 bases from J, leaving 11 bases between. CDR3 bases: TGCGCCAGCAGTCGGGACACCTCTAACTATGGCTACACCTTC. This translates into CASSRDTSNYGYTF. Based on the CDR3 plus reference TRBV5-1 and TRBJ1-2, the full variable domain is KAGVTQTPRYLIKTRGQQVTLSCSPISGHRSVSWYQQTPGQGLQFLFEYFSETQRNKGNFPGRFSGRQFSNSRSEMNVSTLELGDSALYLCASSRDTSNYGYTFGSGTRLTVV.

This clonotype was seen many times. The chain employs TRBV12-3 or TRBV12-4 and TRBJ1-2; the match to TRBD1 covers 8 bases. Trimming removed 5 bases from V and 8 bases from J; junction bases left unmatched: 19. The CDR3 is 17 amino acids. The CDR3 DNA follows: TGTGCCAGCAGTCCGAGGGGGACAGGACGAGGAGTAGGGGGCTACACCTTC. The encoded protein is CASSPRGTGRGVGGYTF.

This clonotype has ten or more counts. The J gene is TRBJ2-1, the V gene TRBV6-1, with D uncertain. Germline CDR1 reads MNHNS; CDR2 reads SASEGT. V was shortened by 6 bases and J by 2 bases, with 5 bases between the two germline ends. The CDR3 is 12 residues long. The CDR3 protein is CASRQAYNEQFF. The DNA of the CDR3 is TGTGCCAGCAGGCAGGCCTACAATGAGCAGTTCTTC.

This clonotype was seen repeatedly, ten times or more. The chain couples TRBV29-1 to TRBJ2-6; D remains ambiguous. This CDR3 is 12 amino acids long. Germline CDR1 and CDR2: SQVTM and ANQGSEA. Trimming removed 3 bases at V and 4 bases at J, with 4 bases between. The chain's CDR3 is CSVDEGANVLTF. In DNA form, the CDR3 reads TGCAGCGTTGACGAAGGGGCCAACGTCCTGACTTTC.

This clonotype turned up a few times. The rearrangement joins TRBV24-1 to TRBJ1-1; TRBD1 aligns across 10 bases. Per germline, CDR1 KGHDR and CDR2 SFDVKD. The junction had 8 bases not matched to a gene; V was cut back by 7 bases and J by 4 bases. The CDR3 spans 15 residues. The CDR3 region has the DNA TGTGCCACCAGACCCGGGGACAGGGGACTCACTGAAGCTTTCTTT. It codes for CATRPGDRGLTEAFF.

The V call is TRBV3-1, the J call TRBJ2-6; weak D call: TRBD2 (5 bases). The CDR3 has 15 residues. Trimming left V 4 bases short and J 4 bases short, with 11 bases between. CDR1 is LGHDT, CDR2 YNNKEL, per germline (reference sequence). In DNA, the CDR3 is TGTGCCAGCAGCCCGACGGGGAGCGGGGCCAACGTCCTGACTTTC. Encoded protein: CASSPTGSGANVLTF. Full variable domain (remainder filled in from reference TRBV3-1 and TRBJ2-6): DTAVSQTPKYLVTQMGNDKSIKCEQNLGHDTMYWYKQDSKKFLKIMFSYNNKELIINETVPNRFSPKSPDKAHLNLHINSLELGDSAVYFCASSPTGSGANVLTFGAGSRLTVL.

The chain carries TRBV7-2 and TRBJ2-5, with 11 bases that match TRBD2. V dropped 1 base and J dropped 2; count of bases not matched to a gene: 6. Germline V lookup: CDR1 SGHTA, CDR2 FQGNSA. The CDR3 runs to 17 residues. The CDR3 DNA reads TGTGCCAGCAGCTTAGGGTCCCTAGCGGGGGGACAAGAGACCCAGTACTTC. It specifies CASSLGSLAGGQETQYF.

This clonotype came up many times. V usage is TRBV20-1 and J usage is TRBJ2-3, with D perhaps TRBD2 (5 bases). The CDR3 runs to 15 residues. Germline V gives CDR1 DFQATT, CDR2 SNEGSKA (reference sequence). The V end was cut by 4 bases, the J end by 6 bases, with 20 bases between. In nucleotides, the CDR3 is TGCAGTGCTACCACGCTCACTCGACGGAGGGATACGCAGTATTTT. The encoded protein is CSATTLTRRRDTQYF.

Ten or more counts support this clonotype. V and J are TRBV25-1 and TRBJ1-1; D is unresolved. V gave up 10 bases and J gave up 8 bases, with 11 bases separating them. CDR1 and CDR2 (germline): MGHDK, SYGVNS. The CDR3 covers 10 residues. DNA for the CDR3: TGTGCCACCTTGGACGGAGAAGCTTTCTTT. It specifies CATLDGEAFF.

This clonotype was seen many times. The rearrangement uses TRBV5-6 and TRBJ1-5; D unresolved. Trimming stripped 2 bases from V and 7 bases from J, with 1 base between. The V gene's germline CDR1 is SGHDT and CDR2 YYEEEE. CDR3 length equals 10 residues. The CDR3 here is CASSFQPQHF. For the CDR3, the DNA is TGTGCCAGCAGCTTCCAGCCCCAGCATTTT. Full variable domain (rest looked up from reference TRBV5-6 and TRBJ1-5): DAGVTQSPTHLIKTRGQQVTLRCSPKSGHDTVSWYQQALGQGPQFIFQYYEEEERQRGNFPDRFSGHQFPNYSSELNVNALLLGDSALYLCASSFQPQHFGDGTRLSIL.

The chain uses TRBV7-9 and TRBJ1-5; maybe TRBD1 (5 bases). The germline V and J ends were trimmed by 3 bases and 4 bases, with 16 bases remaining between them. Germline CDR1 is SEHNR and CDR2 is FQNEAQ (reference sequence). The CDR3 length is 16 residues. The DNA of the CDR3 is TGTGCCAGCAGCTTTTTTGGGGTAGGGGTGAATCAGCCCCAGCATTTT. This encodes CASSFFGVGVNQPQHF. The full variable domain, in which reference TRBV7-9 and TRBJ1-5 provide the parts outside the CDR3, is DTGVSQNPRHKITKRGQNVTFRCDPISEHNRLYWYRQTLGQGPEFLTYFQNEAQLEKSRLLSDRFSAERPKGSFSTLEIQRTEQGDSAMYLCASSFFGVGVNQPQHFGDGTRLSIL.

In its sample, this clonotype was seen many times. The rearrangement links TRBV5-1 to TRBJ2-3; no reliable D call. Trimming shortened V by 0 bases and J by 5 bases, and 10 bases separated the two germline ends. The germline gives CDR1 SGHRS, CDR2 YFSETQ. The CDR3 has 14 residues. CDR3 protein: CASSLAGLQDTQYF. Written as DNA, the CDR3 is TGCGCCAGCAGCTTGGCGGGCCTTCAAGATACGCAGTATTTT. The variable domain in full, with the rest retrieved from reference TRBV5-1 and TRBJ2-3, is KAGVTQTPRYLIKTRGQQVTLSCSPISGHRSVSWYQQTPGQGLQFLFEYFSETQRNKGNFPGRFSGRQFSNSRSEMNVSTLELGDSALYLCASSLAGLQDTQYFGPGTRLTVL.

The table lists this clonotype with many counts. V and J are TRBV27 and TRBJ1-6; 9 bases fit TRBD1. Germline CDR1 reads MNHEY; CDR2 reads SMNVEV (reference sequence). V lost 6 bases, J lost 9 bases, and 12 bases stayed unmatched. CDR3 length: 16 amino acids. CDR3 nucleotide sequence: TGTGCCAGCAGCAACACAGGGGGCCTTAGAACTTCACCCCTCCACTTT. Its translation: CASSNTGGLRTSPLHF.

This clonotype was counted at least ten times. The chain links TRBV5-1 to TRBJ2-2; no reliable D call. The CDR3 runs 14 residues. CDR1 is SGHRS, CDR2 YFSETQ, per germline. V was shortened by 2 bases and J by 1 base, with 6 bases between the two germline ends. The CDR3 DNA follows: TGCGCCAGCAGCTTCTCCGAGAACACCGGGGAGCTGTTTTTT. Translating it yields CASSFSENTGELFF.

The chain combines TRBV5-1 with TRBJ1-1; 9 bases match TRBD1. The V gene end was trimmed by 3 bases and the J gene end by 4 bases; junction bases not matched to a gene: 10. The CDR3 is made up of 16 amino acids. Germline lookup yields CDR1 SGHRS and CDR2 YFSETQ. The CDR3 region is CASSSGTGMLGTEAFF. The CDR3 DNA follows: TGCGCCAGCAGCTCCGGGACAGGGATGCTGGGCACTGAAGCTTTCTTT.

This clonotype was seen repeatedly, ten times or more. The rearrangement links TRBV6-4 to TRBJ2-2; D gene uncertain. The CDR3 is 13 residues long. V lost 7 bases, J lost 4 bases, and 10 bases lay in between. Germline loops: CDR1 MRHNA, CDR2 SNTAGT. Here the CDR3 DNA reads TGTGCCAGCATGGCACCAAGCACCGGGGAGCTGTTTTTT. It encodes CASMAPSTGELFF.

This clonotype was recorded many times. The CDR3, as DNA: TGCAGCGTACCGACAGGGGGTACAGATACGCAGTATTTT. It specifies CSVPTGGTDTQYF. The chain joins TRBV29-1 to TRBJ2-3; 9 bases are a match to TRBD1. Germline CDR1 and CDR2: SQVTM and ANQGSEA. This CDR3 spans 13 amino acids. J was trimmed by 3 bases and V by 6 bases; bases with no gene match: 4.

This clonotype was picked up many times. This rearrangement joins TRBV6-2 or TRBV6-3 to TRBJ2-2; D is possibly TRBD2 (6 bases). The length of the CDR3 is 17 residues. Germline V gene data show CDR1 as MNHEY and CDR2 as SVGEGT. Trimming removed 2 bases at V and 6 bases at J, with 19 bases between. CDR3 nucleotides: TGTGCCAGCAGTTACGACTCTAGCGCGAATCGTCCCGGGGAGCTGTTTTTT. Encoded protein: CASSYDSSANRPGELFF.

This clonotype turned up a few times. The chain recombines TRBV3-1 with TRBJ2-7; TRBD1 is a possible D gene (5 bases). The CDR3 loop spans 13 amino acids. V was trimmed by 1 base and J by 3 bases, leaving 7 bases between them. Germline V gives CDR1 LGHDT, CDR2 YNNKEL (reference sequence). As DNA, the CDR3 is TGTGCCAGCAGCCAAGCGACAGACTACGAGCAGTACTTC. This sequence encodes CASSQATDYEQYF.